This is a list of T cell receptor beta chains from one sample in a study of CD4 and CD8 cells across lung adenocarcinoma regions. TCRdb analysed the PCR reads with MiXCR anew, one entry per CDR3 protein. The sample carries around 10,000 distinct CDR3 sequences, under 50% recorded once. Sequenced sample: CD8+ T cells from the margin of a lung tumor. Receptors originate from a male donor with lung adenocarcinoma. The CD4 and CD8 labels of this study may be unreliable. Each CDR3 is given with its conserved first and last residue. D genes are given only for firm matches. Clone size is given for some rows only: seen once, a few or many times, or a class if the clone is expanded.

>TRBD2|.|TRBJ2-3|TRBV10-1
CASTREGLRGDTQYF
TGCGCCAGCACCCGGGAGGGCCTAAGAGGAGATACGCAGTATTTT
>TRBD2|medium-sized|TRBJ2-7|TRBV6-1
CASSGGLAGAHEQYF
TGTGCCAGCAGTGGAGGACTAGCGGGAGCCCACGAGCAGTACTTC
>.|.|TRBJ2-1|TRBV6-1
CASSQGGNVNEQFF
TGTGCCAGCAGTCAAGGGGGGAACGTCAATGAGCAGTTCTTC
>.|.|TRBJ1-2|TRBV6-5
CASSYSSQMNNYGYTF
TGTGCCAGCAGTTACTCGAGTCAGATGAACAACTATGGCTACACCTTC
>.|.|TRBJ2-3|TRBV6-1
CARTGKNTQYF
TGTGCCAGGACCGGGAAAAACACTCAGTATTTT
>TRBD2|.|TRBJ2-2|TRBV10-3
CAISEPGTSGFTGELFF
TGTGCCATCAGTGAGCCGGGGACTAGCGGGTTCACCGGGGAGCTGTTTTTT
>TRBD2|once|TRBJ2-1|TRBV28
CASSTPSGGYNEQFF
TGTGCCAGCAGCACACCTAGCGGGGGCTACAATGAGCAGTTCTTC
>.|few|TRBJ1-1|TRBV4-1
CASSPKGSTPGWNTEAFF
TGCGCCAGCAGCCCCAAGGGCAGTACCCCCGGGTGGAACACTGAAGCTTTCTTT
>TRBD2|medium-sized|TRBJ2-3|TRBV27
CASSLKAGVTDTQYF
TGTGCCAGCAGTTTAAAAGCGGGGGTCACAGATACGCAGTATTTT
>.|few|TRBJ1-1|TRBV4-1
CASSQDEQLVGAFF
TGCGCCAGCAGCCAAGATGAACAGCTAGTTGGAGCTTTCTTT
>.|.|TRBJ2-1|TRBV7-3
CASKGSWDTEEQFF
TGTGCCAGCAAGGGCTCTTGGGACACCGAGGAGCAGTTCTTT
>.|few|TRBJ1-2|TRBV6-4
CASSDSRDAYTF
TGTGCCAGCAGTGACTCCCGGGACGCCTACACCTTC
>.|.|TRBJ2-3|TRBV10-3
CAISEFSGFTDTQYF
TGTGCCATCAGTGAGTTTAGCGGCTTCACAGATACGCAGTATTTT
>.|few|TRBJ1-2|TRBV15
CATSRQGFDYGYTF
TGTGCCACCAGCAGACAGGGTTTTGACTATGGCTACACCTTC
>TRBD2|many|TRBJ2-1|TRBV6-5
CASSSLGAGGRQFF
TGTGCCAGCAGTTCCCTAGGAGCGGGAGGTAGGCAGTTCTTC
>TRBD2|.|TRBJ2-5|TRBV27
CASSGLGGIDNEQYF
TGTGCCAGCAGTGGCCTCGGGGGGATTGACAATGAGCAGTACTTC